This T cell receptor beta chain was sequenced during a study of healthy donors' naive CD4 and CD8 T cells. General observations from the study: Alpha and beta chains were sequenced in bulk without pairing. Roughly 13% of CD4/CD8 propensity variance appeared explained by V, J and CDR3 charge.

Each TCR library used 500 ng of total RNA and a linear amplification protocol. TCRdb used MiXCR to reprocess the reads, holding one entry per CDR3 protein. The sample lists roughly 200,000 distinct CDR3 sequences; around 80% were seen once. Points on this clonotype: The antigen remains undetermined.

The V gene lost 6 bases and the J gene lost 0 bases, with 5 bases spanning the gap. The germline CDR1 and CDR2 sequences are MGHRA and YSYEKL. This CDR3 has 13 residues. This sequence was found in a pool of human donors in good health; the sample pools cells from several healthy donors. This chain connects TRBV4-1 to TRBJ1-4; D unresolved. Sequencing input: naive CD4+ and CD8+ T cells sorted from blood, pooled from several donors. CDR3 amino acids: CASSDSTNEKLFF. Written as DNA, the CDR3 is TGCGCCAGCAGTGACTCAACTAATGAAAAACTGTTTTTT.